The 11 T cell receptor beta chains listed next were all sequenced from one sample in a study of T cells in tumors after PD-1 blockade (dated by TCRdb to the late 2010s). This specimen's time point label, per the study, means: after anti-PD-1 therapy. Libraries were constructed by the immunoSEQ multiplex PCR assay. TCRdb stores this immuneACCESS table with in-frame sequences only. Part of the clones is absent; in the studies checked, under half of the shortfall reflects unresolved V genes, and no reason is known for the rest. Here the sample has approximately 8,100 clones; approximately 70% occur a single time. The top ten constitute 4.5% of the sample. The sequencing here drew on tumor tissue, taken after anti-PD-1 treatment. Receptors originate from a human donor with basal cell carcinoma.

This chain connects TRBV28 to TRBJ1-1, with unresolved D. The length of the CDR3 is 12 residues. Trimming removed 6 bases from V and 4 bases from J, with 9 bases in between. CDR1 and CDR2 (germline): MDHEN, SYDVKM. The chain's CDR3 is CASSEGTTEAFF. The CDR3 DNA reads TGTGCCAGCAGCGAGGGTACCACTGAAGCTTTCTTT.

This clone turned up a few times. V and J are TRBV12-5 and TRBJ2-3; D unresolved. The ends were cut back, 4 bases at V and 1 base at J, with 9 bases in the middle. CDR1 is LGHNT and CDR2 is FRNRAP in the germline V gene. The CDR3 is 14 amino acids. The CDR3 nucleotides are TGTGCTAGTGGTTCCGCTGGGGGCACAGATACGCAGTATTTT. It codes for CASGSAGGTDTQYF.

The chain recombines TRBV7-6 with TRBJ2-5; 7 positions agree with TRBD2. Germline V gene lookup returns CDR1 SGHVS and CDR2 FNYEAQ. The CDR3 contains 11 residues. Trimming at V came to 5 bases and at J to 7 bases, leaving 1 base not matched to a gene. The CDR3 DNA is TGTGCCAGCAGCCCGGGGGGGACCCAGTACTTC. This encodes CASSPGGTQYF.

V is TRBV7-9 and J is TRBJ2-5, with D unresolved. The length of the CDR3 is 14 residues. Between the trimmed V and J ends, which lost 1 base and 1 base, there was a span of 7 bases. Germline CDR1 SEHNR, CDR2 FQNEAQ (reference sequence). CDR3 bases: TGTGCCAGCAGCTTAGGCCCAGCCCAAGAGACCCAGTACTTC. It encodes CASSLGPAQETQYF. The full variable domain, in which reference TRBV7-9 and TRBJ2-5 provide the parts outside the CDR3, is DTGVSQNPRHKITKRGQNVTFRCDPISEHNRLYWYRQTLGQGPEFLTYFQNEAQLEKSRLLSDRFSAERPKGSFSTLEIQRTEQGDSAMYLCASSLGPAQETQYFGPGTRLLVL.

The V gene is TRBV6-6, the J gene TRBJ2-7; no definite D call. The V end was cut by 2 bases, the J end by 3 bases, with 5 bases between. The CDR3 spans 12 residues. The V gene's germline CDR1 is MNHNY and CDR2 SVGAGI (reference sequence). The CDR3 sequence is CASSYEVYEQYF. The DNA for the CDR3 is TGTGCCAGCAGTTACGAGGTCTACGAGCAGTACTTC.

This sequence joins TRBV19 and TRBJ2-3, with unresolved D. Trimming cost V 5 bases and J 0 bases, with 12 bases left between them. CDR3 length equals 15 residues. Germline V lookup: CDR1 LNHDA, CDR2 SQIVND (reference sequence). The CDR3 DNA sequence: TGTGCCAGTAGTCCTAGTCAGATCAGCACAGATACGCAGTATTTT. It translates to CASSPSQISTDTQYF.

The chain employs TRBV5-1 and TRBJ2-1, with 12 bases that match TRBD2. V was clipped by 5 bases and J by 9 bases; unmatched bases: 9. CDR1 is SGHRS and CDR2 is YFSETQ in the germline V gene. The CDR3 is made up of 15 amino acids. As DNA, the CDR3 is TGCGCCAGCAGTCGGGAACTAGCGGGGGGCGGTGAGCAGTTCTTC. This codes for CASSRELAGGGEQFF. The full variable domain, rest sourced from reference TRBV5-1 and TRBJ2-1, is KAGVTQTPRYLIKTRGQQVTLSCSPISGHRSVSWYQQTPGQGLQFLFEYFSETQRNKGNFPGRFSGRQFSNSRSEMNVSTLELGDSALYLCASSRELAGGGEQFFGPGTRLTVL.

The chain recombines TRBV19 with TRBJ1-1; TRBD1 is a possible D gene (6 bases). Trimming shortened V by 8 bases and J by 0 bases, and 13 bases separated the two germline ends. This CDR3 has 14 amino acids. CDR1 and CDR2 (germline): LNHDA, SQIVND (reference sequence). CDR3 bases: TGTGCCAGTCAAGACAGGACCTTGAACACTGAAGCTTTCTTT. Protein product: CASQDRTLNTEAFF.

The chain has TRBV20-1 and TRBJ2-5; the D gene is possibly TRBD2 (5 bases). Trimming stripped 3 bases from V and 2 bases from J, with 13 bases between. Germline values: CDR1 DFQATT, CDR2 SNEGSKA (reference sequence). The CDR3 has 14 residues. In nucleotides, the CDR3 is TGCAGTGCTAGTCCAACTAGATTACAAGAGACCCAGTACTTC. Its protein is CSASPTRLQETQYF.

This sequence joins TRBV19 and TRBJ2-5, with TRBD1 matching over 9 bases. Germline CDR1 and CDR2: LNHDA and SQIVND (reference sequence). J was trimmed by 1 base and V by 5 bases; bases with no gene match: 5. The CDR3 has 15 amino acids. The CDR3 nucleotides read TGTGCCAGTAGTGGGACAGGGTGGGTCCAAGAGACCCAGTACTTC. Translating gives CASSGTGWVQETQYF.

The rearrangement links TRBV5-1 to TRBJ1-2; TRBD1 agrees at 9 bases. CDR3 length equals 13 residues. Germline CDR1 SGHRS, CDR2 YFSETQ. Trimming at V came to 5 bases and at J to 6 bases, leaving 5 bases not matched to a gene. CDR3 in amino acids: CASSGTGWDGYTF. CDR3 coding DNA: TGCGCCAGCAGTGGGACAGGGTGGGATGGCTACACCTTC. The whole variable domain, filled in from reference TRBV5-1 and TRBJ1-2, reads KAGVTQTPRYLIKTRGQQVTLSCSPISGHRSVSWYQQTPGQGLQFLFEYFSETQRNKGNFPGRFSGRQFSNSRSEMNVSTLELGDSALYLCASSGTGWDGYTFGSGTRLTVV.